This T cell receptor (beta chain) was sequenced for a study of cytomegalovirus exposure and HLA in healthy donors. Across the whole study: HLA-typed donors were the source of about 85 million unique TCRs held in an early data release.

It was with 60 Vbeta and 13 Jbeta primers that the PCR ran. The repertoire was sequenced with immunoSEQ multiplex PCR; TCRdb's copy has only in-frame clones and lacks some. This sample carries over 150,000 clones, roughly 80% of them seen once, and the ten largest clones take 6% to 9%. Details on this clone: What it recognizes is unknown.

Study-wide results and caveats: In most subjects, TCR beta sequences reportedly gave accurate predictions of HLA-A and HLA-B alleles. In a later analysis, several top co-occurrence clusters appeared linked to parvovirus B19, influenza, CMV and Epstein-Barr virus.

The sequence was collected from a woman aged 25-40 years in good health and CMV-seropositive. The sequencing input was PBMCs.

The CDR3 DNA reads as TGTGCCAGCAAAACAGGGGTCACTGAAGCTTTCTTT. It translates to CASKTGVTEAFF. J is TRBJ1-1 and V is TRBV2, with 7 bases aligning to TRBD1. Germline V gives CDR1 SNHLY, CDR2 FYNNEI. This CDR3 region has 12 residues. Trimming took 7 bases from V and 4 from J; bases not matched to a gene: 3.